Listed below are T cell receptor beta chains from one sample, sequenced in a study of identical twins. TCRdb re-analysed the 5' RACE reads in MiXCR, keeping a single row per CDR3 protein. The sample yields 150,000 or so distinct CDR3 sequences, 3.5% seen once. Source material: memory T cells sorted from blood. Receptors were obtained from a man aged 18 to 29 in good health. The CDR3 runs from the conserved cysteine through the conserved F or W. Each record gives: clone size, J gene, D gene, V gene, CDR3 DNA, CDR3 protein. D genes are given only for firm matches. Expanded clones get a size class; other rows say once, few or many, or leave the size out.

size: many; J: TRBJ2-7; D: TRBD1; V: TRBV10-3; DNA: TGTGCCATCAGCACGACAGGGTGGGGTAACGAGCAGTACTTC; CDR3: CAISTTGWGNEQYF
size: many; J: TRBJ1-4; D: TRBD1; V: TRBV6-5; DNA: TGTGCCAGCAGTTACCGGGACAGGGACGAAAAACTGTTTTTT; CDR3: CASSYRDRDEKLFF
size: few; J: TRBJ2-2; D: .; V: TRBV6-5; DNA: TGTGCCAGCAGCTACAGGGCCTTCGGGGGCACCGGGGAGCTGTTTTTT; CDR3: CASSYRAFGGTGELFF
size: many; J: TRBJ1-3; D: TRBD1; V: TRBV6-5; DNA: TGTGCCAGCAGTTACGCGTCAGGGGGCGCGTTGGTGGGAAACACCATATATTTT; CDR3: CASSYASGGALVGNTIYF
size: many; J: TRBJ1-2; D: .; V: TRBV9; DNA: TGTGCCAGCAGCACGACCGACTATGGCTACACCTTC; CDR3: CASSTTDYGYTF
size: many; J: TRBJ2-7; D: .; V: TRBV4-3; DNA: TGCGCCAGCAGCCAAGAGAAGGGAAGATACGAGCAGTACTTC; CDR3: CASSQEKGRYEQYF
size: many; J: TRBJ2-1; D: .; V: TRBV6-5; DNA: TGTGCCAGCAGTTACTCTAGCGGTCCCTACAATGAGCAGTTCTTC; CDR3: CASSYSSGPYNEQFF
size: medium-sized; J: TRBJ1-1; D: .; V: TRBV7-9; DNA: TGTGCCAGCAGCTCGGGAACAGGGCACACTGAAGCTTTCTTT; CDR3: CASSSGTGHTEAFF
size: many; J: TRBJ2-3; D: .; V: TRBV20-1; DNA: TGCAGTGCTAGCGGGAGCTTGAATACGCAGTATTTT; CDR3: CSASGSLNTQYF
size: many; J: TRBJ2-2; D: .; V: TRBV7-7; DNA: TGTGCCAGCACCCAGTCTGGGAACGGGGAGCTGTTTTTT; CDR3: CASTQSGNGELFF
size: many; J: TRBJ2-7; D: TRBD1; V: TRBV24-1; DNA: TGTGCCACCAGTGATGAGGGACAGGGGTCCTACGAGCAGTACTTC; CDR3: CATSDEGQGSYEQYF
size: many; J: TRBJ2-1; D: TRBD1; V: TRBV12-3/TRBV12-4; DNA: TGTGCCAGCAGTTACCTCCGGACAGGGACGGTCCCCTACAATGAGCAGTTCTTC; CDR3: CASSYLRTGTVPYNEQFF
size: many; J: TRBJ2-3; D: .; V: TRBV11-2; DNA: TGTGCCAGCGTAGTAGCGGGACAGTGGGGAGATACGCAGTATTTT; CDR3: CASVVAGQWGDTQYF
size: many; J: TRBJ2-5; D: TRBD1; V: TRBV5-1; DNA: TGCGCCAGCAGCCCGATCCAGACAGGGTTCCAAGAGACCCAGTACTTC; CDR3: CASSPIQTGFQETQYF
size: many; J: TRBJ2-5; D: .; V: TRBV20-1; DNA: TGCAGTGCTAGGAGGCTAGATGCCTTC; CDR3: CSARRLDAF
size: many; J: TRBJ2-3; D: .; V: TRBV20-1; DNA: TGCAGTGCTAGTCGACAGGGAGGAGATACGCAGTATTTT; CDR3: CSASRQGGDTQYF
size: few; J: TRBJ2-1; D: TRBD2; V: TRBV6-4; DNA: TGTGCCAGCAGTGTTAGTCTAGCGGGGGACTACAATGAGCAGTTCTTC; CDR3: CASSVSLAGDYNEQFF
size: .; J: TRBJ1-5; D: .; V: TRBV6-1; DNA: TGTGCCAGCAAAGGGTTGAGCAATCAGCCCCAGCATTTT; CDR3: CASKGLSNQPQHF
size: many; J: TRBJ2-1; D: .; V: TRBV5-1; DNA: TGCGCCAGCAGCTTGGGGTATTCCTCCTACAATGAGCAGTTCTTC; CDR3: CASSLGYSSYNEQFF
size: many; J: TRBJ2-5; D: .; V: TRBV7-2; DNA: TGTGCCAGCAGCTTAGTGTCAGACCAAGAGACCCAGTACTTC; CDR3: CASSLVSDQETQYF
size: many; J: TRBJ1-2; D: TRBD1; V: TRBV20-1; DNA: TGCAGTGCTGATCCGGGACAGGGGGCGCGCGGCTACACCTTC; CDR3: CSADPGQGARGYTF
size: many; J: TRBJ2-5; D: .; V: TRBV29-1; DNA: TGCAGCGTTGAACAAGGTTATGGAGAGACCCAGTACTTC; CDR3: CSVEQGYGETQYF
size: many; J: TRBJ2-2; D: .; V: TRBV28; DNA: TGTGCCAGCAGTTTAACACAGAACACCGGGGAGCTGTTTTTT; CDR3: CASSLTQNTGELFF
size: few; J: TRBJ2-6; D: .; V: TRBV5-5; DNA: TGTGCCAGCAGCTGGCAGACAGGTGGAACCTCTGGGGCCAACGTCCTGACTTTC; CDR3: CASSWQTGGTSGANVLTF
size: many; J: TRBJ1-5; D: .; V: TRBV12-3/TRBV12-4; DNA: TGTGCCAGCAGGGGGGGACCAGATTACAATCAGCCCCAGCATTTT; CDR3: CASRGGPDYNQPQHF
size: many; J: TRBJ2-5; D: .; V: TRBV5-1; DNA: TGCGCCAGCAGCTTGGGAGGGATTCAAGAGACCCAGTACTTC; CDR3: CASSLGGIQETQYF
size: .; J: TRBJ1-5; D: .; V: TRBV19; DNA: TGTGCCAGTAGTCTCCAGGTGGGTGTCCAGCATTTT; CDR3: CASSLQVGVQHF
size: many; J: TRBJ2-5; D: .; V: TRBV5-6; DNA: TGTGCCAGCAGCTCACAGGGAAGAGAGACCCAGTACTTC; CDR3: CASSSQGRETQYF
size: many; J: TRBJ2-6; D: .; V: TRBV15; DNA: TGTGCCACCAGCGCTGACACAGGTTCAGGGGCCAACGTCCTGACTTTC; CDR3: CATSADTGSGANVLTF
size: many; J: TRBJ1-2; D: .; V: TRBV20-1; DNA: TGCAGTGCTAGTGGGGTTGACTATGGCTACACCTTC; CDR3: CSASGVDYGYTF
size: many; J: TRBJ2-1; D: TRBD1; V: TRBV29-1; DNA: TGCAGCGTACCAACCCGGACAGGGGGCACCTACAATGAGCAGTTCTTC; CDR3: CSVPTRTGGTYNEQFF
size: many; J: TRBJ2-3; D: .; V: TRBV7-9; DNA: TGTGCCAGCAGCGAATCCGGCACAGATACGCAGTATTTT; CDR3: CASSESGTDTQYF
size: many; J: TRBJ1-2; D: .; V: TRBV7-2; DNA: TGTGCCAGCAGCCCACTGGACAGATATGGCTACACCTTC; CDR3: CASSPLDRYGYTF
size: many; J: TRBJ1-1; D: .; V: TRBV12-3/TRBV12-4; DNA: TGTGCCAGCAGCGTCAGTGCCCGGGGCCCTACTGAAGCTTTCTTT; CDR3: CASSVSARGPTEAFF
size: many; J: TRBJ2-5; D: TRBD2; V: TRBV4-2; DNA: TGTGCCAGCAGCCAAGATCTCTTAGCGGGAGTGTATGAGACCCAGTACTTC; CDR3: CASSQDLLAGVYETQYF
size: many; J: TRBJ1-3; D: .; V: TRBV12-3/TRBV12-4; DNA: TGTGCCAGCAGTTTGTTGGGAAAGGGGAACACCATATATTTT; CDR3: CASSLLGKGNTIYF
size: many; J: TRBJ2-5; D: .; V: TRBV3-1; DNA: TGTGCCAGCAGCCAAGAGGACTGGGAGACCCAGTACTTC; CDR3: CASSQEDWETQYF
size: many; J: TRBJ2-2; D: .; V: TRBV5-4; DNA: TGTGCCAGCAACCGGGACATGGACACCGGGGAGCTGTTTTTT; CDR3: CASNRDMDTGELFF
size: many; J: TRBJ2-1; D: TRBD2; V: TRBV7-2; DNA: TGTGCCAGCAGCTTAGAAGCGGGAGGGGTCTTC; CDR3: CASSLEAGGVF
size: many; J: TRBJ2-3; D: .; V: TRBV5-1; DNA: TGCGCCAGCAGCTTCGCCACAGATACGCAGTATTTT; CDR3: CASSFATDTQYF
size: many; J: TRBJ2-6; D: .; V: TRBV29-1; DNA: TGCAGCGTTCGAGAACCTGGGGCCAACGTCCTGACTTTC; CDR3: CSVREPGANVLTF
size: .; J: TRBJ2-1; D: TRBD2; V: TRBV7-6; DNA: TGTGCCAGCAGCTCCGGGAGGGCCAACAACAATGAGCAGTTCTTC; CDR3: CASSSGRANNNEQFF
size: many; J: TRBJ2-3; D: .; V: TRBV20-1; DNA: TGCAGTGCTAGTACCACGCCAGATACGCAGTATTTT; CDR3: CSASTTPDTQYF
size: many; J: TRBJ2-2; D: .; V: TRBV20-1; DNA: TGCAGTGCTAGCTCGGGACTGCGGGTTGGCGGGGAGCTGTTTTTT; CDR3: CSASSGLRVGGELFF
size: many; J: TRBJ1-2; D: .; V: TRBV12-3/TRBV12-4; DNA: TGTGCCAGCAGTATCCTTATTTACTATGGCTACACCTTC; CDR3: CASSILIYYGYTF
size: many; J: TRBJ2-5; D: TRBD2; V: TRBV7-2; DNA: TGTGCCAGCAGCTGGGGACTAGCGGGATACCAAGAGACCCAGTACTTC; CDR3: CASSWGLAGYQETQYF
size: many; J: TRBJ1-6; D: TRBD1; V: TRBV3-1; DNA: TGTGCCAGCAGCCGAGCTGGACAGGAGAATTCACCCCTCCACTTT; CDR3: CASSRAGQENSPLHF
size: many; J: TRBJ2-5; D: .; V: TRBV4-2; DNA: TGTGCCAGCAGCCACCCCGAACAGCAAGAGACCCAGTACTTC; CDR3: CASSHPEQQETQYF
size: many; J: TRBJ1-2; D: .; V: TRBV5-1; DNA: TGCGCCAGCAGCTTGGCCGGGGATAACTATGGCTACACCTTC; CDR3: CASSLAGDNYGYTF
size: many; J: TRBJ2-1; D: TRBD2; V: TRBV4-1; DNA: TGCGCCAGCAGCCAAGTCCCAGCGGGAGAGCAGTTCTTC; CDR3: CASSQVPAGEQFF
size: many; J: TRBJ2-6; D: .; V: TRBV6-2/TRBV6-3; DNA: TGTGCCAGCCTAGAGCACAGGGCCGGGGCCAACGTCCTGACTTTC; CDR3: CASLEHRAGANVLTF
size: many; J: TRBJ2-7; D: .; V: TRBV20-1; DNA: TGCAGTGCTAGAGATTATGGCGGGACTTCCCCCTCCTACGAGCAGTACTTC; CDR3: CSARDYGGTSPSYEQYF
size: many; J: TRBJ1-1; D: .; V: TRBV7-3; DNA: TGTGCCAGCAGCCCAGGGATGGGTCGTGAAGCTTTCTTT; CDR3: CASSPGMGREAFF
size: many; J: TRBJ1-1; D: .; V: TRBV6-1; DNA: TGTGCCAGCTTCCGAGGGAAGGGCACTGAAGCTTTCTTT; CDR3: CASFRGKGTEAFF
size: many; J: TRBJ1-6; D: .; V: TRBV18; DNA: TGTGCCAGCTCACCCGGACAGTCCTATAATTCACCCCTCCACTTT; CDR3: CASSPGQSYNSPLHF
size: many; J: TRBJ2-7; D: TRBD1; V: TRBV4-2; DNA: TGTGCCAGCAGCCTGCCCGGACAGGGGTTAGACGAGCAGTACTTC; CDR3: CASSLPGQGLDEQYF
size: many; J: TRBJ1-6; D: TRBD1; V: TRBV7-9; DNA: TGTGCCAGCAGCTTACGGACAGGGGCGAATTCACCCCTCCACTTT; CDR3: CASSLRTGANSPLHF